The clone carrying this T cell receptor beta chain was seen a handful of times. Its target is unknown. This entry belongs to a study of vaccination effects on CD4 cells after COVID-19. Antigen-specific CD4+ T cells were first expanded with viral peptide pools by the ViraFEST assay and only then sequenced. It was after nine to eleven days of culture that CD4+ T cells were isolated. The individual was infected with SARS-CoV-2 between March and December 2020, as confirmed by PCR. Only in-frame clones appear in the TCRdb table, and some are missing; sequencing was by immunoSEQ multiplex PCR. This table has roughly 70,000 clones, over 65% appearing once. This CDR3 is 12 amino acids long. CDR1 SEHNR and CDR2 FQNEAQ come from the germline V gene (reference sequence). V was clipped by 3 bases and J by 3 bases, with 6 bases between them.

The TCR sequence derives from a human donor who had a prior SARS-CoV-2 infection. J is TRBJ2-7 and V is TRBV7-9, with D perhaps TRBD1 or TRBD2 (5 bases each). The sample here was CD4+ T cells from PBMCs cultured with HIV peptides, taken before COVID-19 vaccination. Subset here: HIV-1 Nef peptide pool negative control/reference culture. This CDR3 reads CASSLGVYEQYF. CDR3 DNA sequence: TGTGCCAGCAGCTTGGGGGTCTACGAGCAGTACTTC. Complete variable domain (other parts from reference TRBV7-9 and TRBJ2-7): DTGVSQNPRHKITKRGQNVTFRCDPISEHNRLYWYRQTLGQGPEFLTYFQNEAQLEKSRLLSDRFSAERPKGSFSTLEIQRTEQGDSAMYLCASSLGVYEQYFGPGTRLTVT.